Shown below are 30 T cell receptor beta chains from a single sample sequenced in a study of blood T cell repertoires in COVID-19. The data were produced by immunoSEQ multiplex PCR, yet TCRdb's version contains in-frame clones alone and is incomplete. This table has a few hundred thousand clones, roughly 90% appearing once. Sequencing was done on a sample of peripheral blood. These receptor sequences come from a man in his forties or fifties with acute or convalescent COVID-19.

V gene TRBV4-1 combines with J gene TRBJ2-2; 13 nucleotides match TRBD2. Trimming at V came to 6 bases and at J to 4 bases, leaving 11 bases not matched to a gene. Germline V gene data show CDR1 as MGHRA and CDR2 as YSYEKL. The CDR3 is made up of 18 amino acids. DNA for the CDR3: TGCGCCAGCAGATACGGACTAGCGGGAGATTCTGGCACCGGGGAGCTGTTTTTT. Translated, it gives CASRYGLAGDSGTGELFF.

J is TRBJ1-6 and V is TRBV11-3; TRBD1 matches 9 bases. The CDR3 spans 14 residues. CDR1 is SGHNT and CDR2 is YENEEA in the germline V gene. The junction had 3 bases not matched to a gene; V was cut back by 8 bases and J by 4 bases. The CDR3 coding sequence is TGTGCCAGCTCACAGGGGGCTTATAATTCACCCCTCCACTTT. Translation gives CASSQGAYNSPLHF.

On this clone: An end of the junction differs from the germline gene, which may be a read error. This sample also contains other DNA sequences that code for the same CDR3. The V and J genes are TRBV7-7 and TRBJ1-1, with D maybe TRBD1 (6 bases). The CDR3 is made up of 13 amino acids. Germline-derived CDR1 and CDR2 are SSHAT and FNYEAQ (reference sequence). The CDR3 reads CASSLTGNTEAFF. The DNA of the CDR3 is TGTGCTAGCAGCCTGACAGGGAACACTGAAGCTTTCTTT.

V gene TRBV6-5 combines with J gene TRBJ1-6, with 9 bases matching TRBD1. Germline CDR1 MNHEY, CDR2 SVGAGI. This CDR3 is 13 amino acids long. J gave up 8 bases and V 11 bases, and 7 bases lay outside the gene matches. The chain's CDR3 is CAGSGQGDSPLHF. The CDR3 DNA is TGTGCCGGATCGGGACAGGGTGATTCACCCCTCCACTTT.

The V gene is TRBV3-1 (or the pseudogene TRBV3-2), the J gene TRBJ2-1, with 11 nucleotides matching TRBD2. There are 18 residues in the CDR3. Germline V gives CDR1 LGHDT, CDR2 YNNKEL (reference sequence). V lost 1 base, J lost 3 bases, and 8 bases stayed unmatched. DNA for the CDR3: TGTGCCAGCAGCCAAGTATTAGCGGGAGGGCCCAACTACAATGAGCAGTTCTTC. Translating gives CASSQVLAGGPNYNEQFF.

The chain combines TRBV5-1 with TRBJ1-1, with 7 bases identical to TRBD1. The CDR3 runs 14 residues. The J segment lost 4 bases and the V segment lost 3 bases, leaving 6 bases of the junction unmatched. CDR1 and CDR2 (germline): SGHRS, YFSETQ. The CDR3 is CASSSSTGPTEAFF. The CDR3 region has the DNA TGCGCCAGCAGCTCGTCGACAGGGCCCACTGAAGCTTTCTTT. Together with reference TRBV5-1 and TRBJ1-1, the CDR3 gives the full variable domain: KAGVTQTPRYLIKTRGQQVTLSCSPISGHRSVSWYQQTPGQGLQFLFEYFSETQRNKGNFPGRFSGRQFSNSRSEMNVSTLELGDSALYLCASSSSTGPTEAFFGQGTRLTVV.

The CDR3 DNA is TGTGCCAGCAGCTTATCTTCTCCCGGGGAGCTGTTTTTT. This sequence encodes CASSLSSPGELFF. This rearrangement joins TRBV13 to TRBJ2-2; D ambiguous. Per germline, CDR1 PRHDT and CDR2 FYEKMQ (reference sequence). The length of the CDR3 is 13 residues. V was clipped by 2 bases and J by 6 bases, with 7 bases between them.

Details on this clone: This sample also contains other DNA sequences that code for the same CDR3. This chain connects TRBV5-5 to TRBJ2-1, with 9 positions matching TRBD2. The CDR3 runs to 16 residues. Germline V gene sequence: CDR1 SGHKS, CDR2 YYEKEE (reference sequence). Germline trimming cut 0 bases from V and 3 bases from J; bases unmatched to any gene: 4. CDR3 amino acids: CASSLELAGFYNEQFF. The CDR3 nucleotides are TGTGCCAGCAGCTTGGAACTAGCGGGTTTCTACAATGAGCAGTTCTTC.

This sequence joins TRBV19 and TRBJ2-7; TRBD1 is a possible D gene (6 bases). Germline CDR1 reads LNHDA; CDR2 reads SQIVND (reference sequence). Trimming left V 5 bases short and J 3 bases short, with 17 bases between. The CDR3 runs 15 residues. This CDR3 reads CASSPGRGFFYEQYF. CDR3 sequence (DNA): TGTGCCAGTAGTCCAGGTAGGGGGTTCTTCTACGAGCAGTACTTC. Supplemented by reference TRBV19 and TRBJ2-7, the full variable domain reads DGGITQSPKYLFRKEGQNVTLSCEQNLNHDAMYWYRQDPGQGLRLIYYSQIVNDFQKGDIAEGYSVSREKKESFPLTVTSAQKNPTAFYLCASSPGRGFFYEQYFGPGTRLTVT.

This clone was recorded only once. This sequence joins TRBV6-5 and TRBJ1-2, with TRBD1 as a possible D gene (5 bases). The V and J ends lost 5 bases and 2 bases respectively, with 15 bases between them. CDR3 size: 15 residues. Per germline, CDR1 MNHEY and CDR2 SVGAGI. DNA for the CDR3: TGTGCCAGCAGTCCTTTGGGGGGGATGAACTATGGCTACACCTTC. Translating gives CASSPLGGMNYGYTF.

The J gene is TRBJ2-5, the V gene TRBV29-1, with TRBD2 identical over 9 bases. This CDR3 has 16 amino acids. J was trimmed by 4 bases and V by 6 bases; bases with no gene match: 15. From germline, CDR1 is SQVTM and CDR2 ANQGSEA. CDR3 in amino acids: CSVPWGVAGVRETQYF. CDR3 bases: TGCAGCGTGCCTTGGGGCGTAGCGGGGGTAAGAGAGACCCAGTACTTC. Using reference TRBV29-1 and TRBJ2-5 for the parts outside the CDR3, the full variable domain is SAVISQKPSRDICQRGTSLTIQCQVDSQVTMMFWYRQQPGQSLTLIATANQGSEATYESGFVIDKFPISRPNLTFSTLTVSNMSPEDSSIYLCSVPWGVAGVRETQYFGPGTRLLVL.

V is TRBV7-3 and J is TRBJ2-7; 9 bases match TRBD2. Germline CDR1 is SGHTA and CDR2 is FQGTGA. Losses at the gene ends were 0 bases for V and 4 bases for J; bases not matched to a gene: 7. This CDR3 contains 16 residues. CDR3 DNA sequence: TGTGCCAGCAGCTTAACGGCCATAGCGGGAGATTACGAGCAGTACTTC. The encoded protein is CASSLTAIAGDYEQYF.

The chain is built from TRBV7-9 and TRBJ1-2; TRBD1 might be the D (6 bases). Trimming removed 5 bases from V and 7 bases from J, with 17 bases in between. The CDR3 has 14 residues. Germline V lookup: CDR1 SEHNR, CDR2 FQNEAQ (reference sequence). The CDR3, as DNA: TGTGCCAGCAGCCAATTACAGGGTTATAGTGGCTACACCTTC. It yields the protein CASSQLQGYSGYTF.

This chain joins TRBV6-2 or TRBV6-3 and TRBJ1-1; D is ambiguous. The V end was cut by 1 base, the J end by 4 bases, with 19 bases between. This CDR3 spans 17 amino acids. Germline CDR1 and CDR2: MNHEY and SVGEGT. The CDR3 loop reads CASSYFPQPRRGTEAFF. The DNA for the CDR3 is TGTGCCAGCAGTTACTTTCCCCAGCCCCGGCGAGGCACTGAAGCTTTCTTT.

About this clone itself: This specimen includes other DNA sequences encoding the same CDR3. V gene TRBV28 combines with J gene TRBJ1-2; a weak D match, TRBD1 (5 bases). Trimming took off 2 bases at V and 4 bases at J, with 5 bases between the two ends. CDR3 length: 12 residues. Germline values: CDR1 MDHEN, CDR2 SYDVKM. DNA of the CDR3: TGTGCCAGCAGTTTAGGGGCCTATGGCTACACCTTC. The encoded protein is CASSLGAYGYTF.

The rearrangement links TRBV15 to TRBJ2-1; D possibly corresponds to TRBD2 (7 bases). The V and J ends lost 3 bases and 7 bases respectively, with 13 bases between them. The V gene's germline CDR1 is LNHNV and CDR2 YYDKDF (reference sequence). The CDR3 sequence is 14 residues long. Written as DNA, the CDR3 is TGTGCCACCAGCAGGGGTGAGGGGGGGAATGAGCAGTTCTTC. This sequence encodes CATSRGEGGNEQFF.

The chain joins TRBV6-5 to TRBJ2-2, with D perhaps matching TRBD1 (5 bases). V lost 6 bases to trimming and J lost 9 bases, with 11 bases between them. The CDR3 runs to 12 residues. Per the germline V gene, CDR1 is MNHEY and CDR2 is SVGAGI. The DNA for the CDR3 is TGTGCCAGCAGGCAGGGTGCGAGGGAGCTGTTTTTT. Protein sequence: CASRQGARELFF.

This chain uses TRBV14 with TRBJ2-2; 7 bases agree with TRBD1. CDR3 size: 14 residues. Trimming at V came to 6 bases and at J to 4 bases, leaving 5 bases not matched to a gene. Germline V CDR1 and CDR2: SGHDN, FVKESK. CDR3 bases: TGTGCCAGCAGGTTACAGGGGATCACCGGGGAGCTGTTTTTT. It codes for CASRLQGITGELFF.

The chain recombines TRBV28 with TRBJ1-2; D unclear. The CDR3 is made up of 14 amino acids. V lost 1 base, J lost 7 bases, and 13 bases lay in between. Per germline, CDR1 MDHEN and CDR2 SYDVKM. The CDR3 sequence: CASSLSQRRGGYTF. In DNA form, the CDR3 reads TGTGCCAGCAGTTTATCCCAACGTCGGGGTGGCTACACCTTC.

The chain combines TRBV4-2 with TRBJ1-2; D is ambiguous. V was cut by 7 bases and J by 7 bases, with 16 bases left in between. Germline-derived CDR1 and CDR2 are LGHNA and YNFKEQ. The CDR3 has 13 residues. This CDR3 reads CASTPSGSRGYTF. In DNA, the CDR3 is TGTGCCAGCACCCCATCGGGTAGTCGTGGCTACACCTTC.

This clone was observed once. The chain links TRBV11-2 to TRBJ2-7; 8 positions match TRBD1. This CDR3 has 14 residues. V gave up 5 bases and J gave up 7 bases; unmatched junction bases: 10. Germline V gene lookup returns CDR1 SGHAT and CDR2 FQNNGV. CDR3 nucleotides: TGTGCCAGCAGCCCCTGGCAGGGGGCATATGAGCAGTACTTC. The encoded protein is CASSPWQGAYEQYF.

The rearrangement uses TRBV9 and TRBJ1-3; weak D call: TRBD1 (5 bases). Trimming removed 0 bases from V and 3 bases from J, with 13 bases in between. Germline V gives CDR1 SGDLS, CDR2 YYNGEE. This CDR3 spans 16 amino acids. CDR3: CASSVGGDKFGNTIYF. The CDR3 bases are TGTGCCAGCAGCGTAGGGGGGGATAAGTTTGGAAACACCATATATTTT.

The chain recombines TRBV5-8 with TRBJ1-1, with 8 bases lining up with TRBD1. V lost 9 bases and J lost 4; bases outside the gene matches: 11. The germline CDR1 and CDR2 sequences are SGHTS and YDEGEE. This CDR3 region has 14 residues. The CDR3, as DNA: TGTGCCACCGAAATCCAACAGGGGGTCACTGAAGCTTTCTTT. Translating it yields CATEIQQGVTEAFF.

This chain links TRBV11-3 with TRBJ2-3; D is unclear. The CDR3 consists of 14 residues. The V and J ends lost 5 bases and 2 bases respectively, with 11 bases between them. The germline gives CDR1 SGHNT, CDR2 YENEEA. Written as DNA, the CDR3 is TGTGCCAGCAGCGATAGCTCTATCACAGATACGCAGTATTTT. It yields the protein CASSDSSITDTQYF.

CDR3 region: CSVEDQGDGYTF. The CDR3 DNA follows: TGCAGCGTTGAAGATCAGGGTGATGGCTACACCTTC. The J gene is TRBJ1-2, the V gene TRBV29-1; a weak D match, TRBD1 (5 bases). The ends were cut back, 0 bases at V and 6 bases at J, with 8 bases in the middle. Germline V gene sequence: CDR1 SQVTM, CDR2 ANQGSEA. This CDR3 comprises 12 residues.

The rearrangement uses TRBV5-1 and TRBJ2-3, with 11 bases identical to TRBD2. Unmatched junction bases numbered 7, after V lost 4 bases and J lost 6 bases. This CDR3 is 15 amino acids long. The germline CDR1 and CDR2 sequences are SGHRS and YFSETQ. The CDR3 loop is CASSQTSGGRDTQYF. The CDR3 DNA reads TGCGCCAGCAGCCAAACTAGCGGGGGTAGGGATACGCAGTATTTT.

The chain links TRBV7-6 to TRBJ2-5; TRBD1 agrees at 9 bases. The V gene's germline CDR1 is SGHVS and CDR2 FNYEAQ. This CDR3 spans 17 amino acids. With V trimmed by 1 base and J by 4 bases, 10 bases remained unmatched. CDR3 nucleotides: TGTGCCAGCAGCTTAGTAGCAACAGGGGGCCGAACAGAGACCCAGTACTTC. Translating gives CASSLVATGGRTETQYF.

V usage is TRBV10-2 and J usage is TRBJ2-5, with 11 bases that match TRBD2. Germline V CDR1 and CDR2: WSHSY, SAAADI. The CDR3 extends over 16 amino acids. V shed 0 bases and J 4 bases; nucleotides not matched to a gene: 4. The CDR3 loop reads CASSESSGRALETQYF. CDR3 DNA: TGCGCCAGCAGTGAGTCTAGCGGGAGGGCCTTAGAGACCCAGTACTTC.

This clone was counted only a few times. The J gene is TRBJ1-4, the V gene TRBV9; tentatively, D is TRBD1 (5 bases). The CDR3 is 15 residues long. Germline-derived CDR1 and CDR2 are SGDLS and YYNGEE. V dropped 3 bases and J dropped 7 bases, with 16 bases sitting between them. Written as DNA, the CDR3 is TGTGCCAGCAGCGCCGGGTCAGGGTCGGTTGAAAAACTGTTTTTT. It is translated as CASSAGSGSVEKLFF. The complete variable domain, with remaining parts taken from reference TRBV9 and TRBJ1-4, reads DSGVTQTPKHLITATGQRVTLRCSPRSGDLSVYWYQQSLDQGLQFLIQYYNGEERAKGNILERFSAQQFPDLHSELNLSSLELGDSALYFCASSAGSGSVEKLFFGSGTQLSVL.

CDR3 in DNA: TGTGCCAGCAGCGCGGCGGGACTACATAATTCACCCCTCCACTTT. As protein: CASSAAGLHNSPLHF. The chain has TRBV9 and TRBJ1-6; TRBD1 is a possible D gene (5 bases). V lost 3 bases and J lost 5, with 12 bases in between. Germline CDR1 SGDLS, CDR2 YYNGEE. This CDR3 is 15 amino acids long.